Listed below are T cell receptor beta chains from one sample, sequenced in a study of T-cell memory formation after mild COVID-19. TCRdb analysed the 5' RACE reads with MiXCR anew, one entry per CDR3 protein. The sample shows approximately 290,000 distinct CDR3 sequences, 19% of them seen only once. The specimen sequenced was PBMCs or a T cell subset sorted from them (not recorded which). Receptor source: a man aged 18 to 29 who had mild COVID-19 (a few samples of this study predate the infection). Cell type and time point are not known. The CDR3 runs from the conserved cysteine through the conserved F or W. Each record gives: D gene, clone size, J gene, V gene, CDR3 DNA, CDR3 protein. D genes are given only for firm matches. Not all rows give a size; the values are once, few, many and, for expanded clones, a class.

D gene: NA
clone size: NA
J gene: TRBJ1-5
V gene: TRBV7-2
CDR3 DNA: TGTGCCAGCAGCTTAGACCAGTCACAGCCCCAGCATTTT
CDR3 protein: CASSLDQSQPQHF

D gene: NA
clone size: NA
J gene: TRBJ1-1
V gene: TRBV7-2
CDR3 DNA: TGTGCCAGCAGCTTGTGGGGCAGTAGCGCTGAAGCTTTCTTT
CDR3 protein: CASSLWGSSAEAFF

D gene: NA
clone size: NA
J gene: TRBJ2-1
V gene: TRBV6-1
CDR3 DNA: TGTGCCAGCAGTGAACTCGCGGGGATAGGAAATGAGCAGTTCTTC
CDR3 protein: CASSELAGIGNEQFF

D gene: NA
clone size: NA
J gene: TRBJ2-5
V gene: TRBV5-1
CDR3 DNA: TGCGCCAGCAGCCACGAACAGGGAAGGGAGACCCAGTACTTC
CDR3 protein: CASSHEQGRETQYF

D gene: NA
clone size: few
J gene: TRBJ2-1
V gene: TRBV3-1
CDR3 DNA: TGTGCCAGCAGCCAAGTAGGCTATGAGCAGTTCTTC
CDR3 protein: CASSQVGYEQFF

D gene: NA
clone size: few
J gene: TRBJ1-4
V gene: TRBV12-3/TRBV12-4
CDR3 DNA: TGTGCCAGCAGGGCCCCTAATGAAAAACTGTTTTTT
CDR3 protein: CASRAPNEKLFF

D gene: NA
clone size: few
J gene: TRBJ1-5
V gene: TRBV6-2/TRBV6-3
CDR3 DNA: TGTGCCATCTCTAGTGGGGTTCGGCAGCCCCAGCATTTT
CDR3 protein: CAISSGVRQPQHF

D gene: TRBD1
clone size: many
J gene: TRBJ1-5
V gene: TRBV12-3/TRBV12-4
CDR3 DNA: TGTGCCAGCAGCTTAGGGGGCGGGCAGCCCCAGCATTTT
CDR3 protein: CASSLGGGQPQHF

D gene: TRBD2
clone size: few
J gene: TRBJ2-7
V gene: TRBV6-5
CDR3 DNA: TGTGCCAGCAGTTCCCAGGGACTAGCAGACGAGCAGTACTTC
CDR3 protein: CASSSQGLADEQYF

D gene: NA
clone size: NA
J gene: TRBJ1-1
V gene: TRBV29-1
CDR3 DNA: TGCAGCGTTCTAGGGAGAGTTGGGACTGAAGCTTTCTTT
CDR3 protein: CSVLGRVGTEAFF

D gene: NA
clone size: NA
J gene: TRBJ2-1
V gene: TRBV6-2/TRBV6-3
CDR3 DNA: TGTGCCAGCAGTAGAACTAGGGCCAATGAGCAGTTCTTC
CDR3 protein: CASSRTRANEQFF

D gene: NA
clone size: NA
J gene: TRBJ2-3
V gene: TRBV12-3/TRBV12-4
CDR3 DNA: TGTGCCAGCAGAGGCGGACTCCTCCCGAGGTATTTT
CDR3 protein: CASRGGLLPRYF

D gene: TRBD1
clone size: few
J gene: TRBJ2-5
V gene: TRBV5-5
CDR3 DNA: TGTGCCAGCAGGCCGACAGGGTTAGGGGGTGAGACCCAGTACTTC
CDR3 protein: CASRPTGLGGETQYF

D gene: NA
clone size: few
J gene: TRBJ1-1
V gene: TRBV30
CDR3 DNA: TGTGCCTGGAGTAGAAGTTTCCTGAACACTGAAGCTTTCTTT
CDR3 protein: CAWSRSFLNTEAFF

D gene: TRBD1
clone size: few
J gene: TRBJ1-1
V gene: TRBV27
CDR3 DNA: TGTGCCAGCACCTACTACACACCTCAGGGGGCAGGGTCTGAAGCTTTCTTT
CDR3 protein: CASTYYTPQGAGSEAFF

D gene: TRBD1
clone size: NA
J gene: TRBJ1-2
V gene: TRBV6-5
CDR3 DNA: TGTGCCAGCACCGGGGACAGTGTCTATGGCTACACCTTC
CDR3 protein: CASTGDSVYGYTF

D gene: NA
clone size: NA
J gene: TRBJ2-5
V gene: TRBV20-1
CDR3 DNA: TGCAGTGTCGATTGGGGGGCGCTGAGGGAGACCCAGTACTTC
CDR3 protein: CSVDWGALRETQYF

D gene: NA
clone size: NA
J gene: TRBJ2-5
V gene: TRBV3-1
CDR3 DNA: TGTGCCAGCAGCCAGTTCGGCGGAGGAGAGACCCAGTACTTC
CDR3 protein: CASSQFGGGETQYF

D gene: TRBD1
clone size: NA
J gene: TRBJ1-2
V gene: TRBV5-4
CDR3 DNA: TGTGCCAGCACACAGGGGGATCGTGGCTACACCTTC
CDR3 protein: CASTQGDRGYTF

D gene: NA
clone size: NA
J gene: TRBJ2-2
V gene: TRBV6-2/TRBV6-3
CDR3 DNA: TGTGCCAGTAAAAGAACGGCCGGGGAGCTGTTTTTT
CDR3 protein: CASKRTAGELFF

D gene: NA
clone size: large
J gene: TRBJ2-2
V gene: TRBV7-2
CDR3 DNA: TGTGCCAGCAGCTTTATCCAGGTCAACACCGGGGAGCTGTTTTTT
CDR3 protein: CASSFIQVNTGELFF

D gene: TRBD1
clone size: NA
J gene: TRBJ1-4
V gene: TRBV18
CDR3 DNA: TGTGCCAGCTCACCCCGGGACAGGGACGAAAAACTGTTTTTT
CDR3 protein: CASSPRDRDEKLFF

D gene: NA
clone size: few
J gene: TRBJ2-7
V gene: TRBV19
CDR3 DNA: TGTGCCAGTAGTCCAGGGCTTTTAATCTACGAGCAGTACTTC
CDR3 protein: CASSPGLLIYEQYF

D gene: TRBD2
clone size: NA
J gene: TRBJ2-5
V gene: TRBV28
CDR3 DNA: TGTGCCACTCCAACGGGGGGTCCCTTAGAGACCCAGTACTTC
CDR3 protein: CATPTGGPLETQYF

D gene: NA
clone size: few
J gene: TRBJ1-1
V gene: TRBV5-1
CDR3 DNA: TGCGCCAGCAGCTTGACCTCGACAGTGAACACTGAAGCTTTCTTT
CDR3 protein: CASSLTSTVNTEAFF

D gene: NA
clone size: NA
J gene: TRBJ2-2
V gene: TRBV7-2
CDR3 DNA: TGTGCCAGCAGCCGCCAGCGAACCGGGGAGCTGTTTTTT
CDR3 protein: CASSRQRTGELFF